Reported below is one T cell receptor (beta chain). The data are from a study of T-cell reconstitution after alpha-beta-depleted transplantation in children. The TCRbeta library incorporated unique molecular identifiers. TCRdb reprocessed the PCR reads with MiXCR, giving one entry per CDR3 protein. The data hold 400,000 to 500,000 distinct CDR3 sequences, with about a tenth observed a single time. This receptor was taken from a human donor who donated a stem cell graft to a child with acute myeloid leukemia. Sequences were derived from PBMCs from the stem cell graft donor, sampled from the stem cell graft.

In DNA form, the CDR3 reads TGTGCCAGCAGCTTAGGTAGCGGCTACGAGCAGTACTTC. Its translation: CASSLGSGYEQYF. V and J are TRBV7-2 and TRBJ2-7; tentative D call: TRBD2 (6 bases). The germline V gene encodes CDR1 SGHTA and CDR2 FQGNSA. V was cut by 1 base and J by 3 bases, with 7 bases left in between. The CDR3 extends over 13 amino acids.